Below, one T cell receptor (beta chain) is given with its context. Its matching antigen is unknown. This entry is derived from a study of STAT5B mutations in CD4+ large granular lymphocyte leukemia. General observations from the study: CD4-sorted patient repertoires seemed more clonal than healthy CD4+ repertoires. Data were not HLA-matched across samples.

This was a survey-level run. Method: immunoSEQ multiplex PCR; TCRdb's copy keeps in-frame clones and lacks some. The sample yields over 25,000 clones, over 80% seen once. Germline V gene data show CDR1 as SEHNR and CDR2 as FQNEAQ (reference sequence). The CDR3 is 15 amino acids. The V end was cut by 2 bases, the J end by 8 bases, with 18 bases between. The material sequenced was CD4+ T cells from blood buffy coats. This chain uses TRBV7-9 with TRBJ1-2; D call uncertain. This TCR was recovered from a human donor in good health. The CDR3 loop reads CASSLQSGEGGGYTF. The CDR3 region has the DNA TGTGCCAGCAGCTTACAATCCGGAGAGGGTGGGGGCTACACCTTC.